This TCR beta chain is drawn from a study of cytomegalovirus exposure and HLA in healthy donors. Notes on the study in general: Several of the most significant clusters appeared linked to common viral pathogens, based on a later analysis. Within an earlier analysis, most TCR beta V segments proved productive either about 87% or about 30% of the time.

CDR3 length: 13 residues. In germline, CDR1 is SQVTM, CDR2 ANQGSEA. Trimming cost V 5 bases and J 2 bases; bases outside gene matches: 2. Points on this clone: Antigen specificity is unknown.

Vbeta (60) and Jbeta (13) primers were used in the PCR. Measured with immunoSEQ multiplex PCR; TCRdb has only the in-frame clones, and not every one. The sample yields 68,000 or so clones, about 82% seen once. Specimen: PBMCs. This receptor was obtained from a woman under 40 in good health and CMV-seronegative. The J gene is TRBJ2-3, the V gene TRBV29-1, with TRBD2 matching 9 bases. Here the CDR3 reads CSVRGGATDTQYF. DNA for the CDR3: TGCAGCGTTCGCGGGGGGGCCACAGATACGCAGTATTTT.